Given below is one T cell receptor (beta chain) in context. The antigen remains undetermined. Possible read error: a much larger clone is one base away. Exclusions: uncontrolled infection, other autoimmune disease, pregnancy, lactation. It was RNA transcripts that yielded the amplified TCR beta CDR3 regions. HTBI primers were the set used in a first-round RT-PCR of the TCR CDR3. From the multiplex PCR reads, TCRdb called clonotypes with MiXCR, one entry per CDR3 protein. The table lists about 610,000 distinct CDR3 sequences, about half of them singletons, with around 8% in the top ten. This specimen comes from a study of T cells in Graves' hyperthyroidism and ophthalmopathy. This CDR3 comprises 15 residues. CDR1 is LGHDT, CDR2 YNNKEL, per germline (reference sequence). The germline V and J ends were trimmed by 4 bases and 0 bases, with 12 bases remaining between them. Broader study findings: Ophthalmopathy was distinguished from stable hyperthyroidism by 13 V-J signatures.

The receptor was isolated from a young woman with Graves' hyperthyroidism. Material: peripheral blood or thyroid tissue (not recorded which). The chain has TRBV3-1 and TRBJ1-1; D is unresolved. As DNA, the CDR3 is TGTGCCAGCAGCCCCGCGGGCTTCATGAACACTGAAGCTTTCTTT. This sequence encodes CASSPAGFMNTEAFF.